A single sample is the source of the 14 T cell receptor beta chains below, sequenced in a study of T cell repertoires in cytomegalovirus infection. TCRdb re-derived calls from the reads in MiXCR, one entry per CDR3 protein. Among roughly 920,000 distinct CDR3 sequences listed, roughly 30% were seen once. Their antigen targets remain unknown. The sequencing used cultured CD8+ T cells from PBMCs, collected from culture after CMV antigen stimulation. These receptors were collected from a human donor in good health (CMV status not recorded). Some clones in this sample may be carry-over from other donors' samples.

V usage is TRBV6-6 and J usage is TRBJ1-1; TRBD1 is a possible D gene (5 bases). The CDR3 length is 14 residues. Trimming took 4 bases from V and 5 from J, leaving 14 bases between them. Germline V gene sequence: CDR1 MNHNY, CDR2 SVGAGI (reference sequence). CDR3 coding DNA: TGTGCCAGCAGTTTAGGCCTTGCAGGGACTGAAGCTTTCTTT. It yields the protein CASSLGLAGTEAFF.

CDR3 residues: CASSLSQGLGSPLHF. The CDR3, as DNA: TGTGCCAGCAGTTTATCACAGGGTCTTGGTTCACCCCTCCACTTT. The chain is built from TRBV27 and TRBJ1-6, with D possibly matching TRBD1 (6 bases). V dropped 0 bases and J dropped 9 bases, with 12 bases sitting between them. The CDR3 totals 15 residues. CDR1 and CDR2 from the germline V gene are MNHEY and SMNVEV (reference sequence).

Only one count was recorded for this clonotype. This chain uses TRBV6-1 with TRBJ2-5; D is undetermined. CDR1 and CDR2 (germline): MNHNS, SASEGT. V lost 7 bases, J lost 4 bases, and 16 bases lay in between. The CDR3 is 14 residues long. CDR3 amino acids: CASILRSSGETQYF. In DNA form, the CDR3 reads TGTGCCAGCATTCTCAGGTCCTCTGGAGAGACCCAGTACTTC.

There are many counts of this clonotype. The chain joins TRBV7-2 to TRBJ2-1; possible D gene TRBD2, 6 bases. The CDR3 extends over 15 amino acids. Per the germline V gene, CDR1 is SGHTA and CDR2 is FQGNSA. Trimming pared 6 bases from V and 2 bases from J, leaving 14 bases between. Here the CDR3 DNA reads TGTGCCAGCAGGAAAGGGGAGGCTACCTACAATGAGCAGTTCTTC. Encoded protein: CASRKGEATYNEQFF.

This clonotype was recorded many times. The chain couples TRBV7-2 to TRBJ2-3; TRBD2 aligns across 10 bases. This CDR3 comprises 16 residues. Germline values: CDR1 SGHTA, CDR2 FQGNSA. V shed 5 bases, J shed 5 bases, and the junction held 10 bases outside the gene matches. Written as DNA, the CDR3 is TGTGCCAGCAGCCCTGCAAGCGGGGGGGTTATAGATACGCAGTATTTT. Protein sequence: CASSPASGGVIDTQYF.

Concerning this clonotype: This clone may be a read error of a much larger clone one base away. The chain joins TRBV7-6 to TRBJ2-1; D may be TRBD1 (6 bases). Per the germline V gene, CDR1 is SGHVS and CDR2 is FNYEAQ. The CDR3 contains 15 residues. V dropped 6 bases and J dropped 6 bases, with 18 bases sitting between them. The CDR3 here is CASRASQGHLNEQFF. CDR3 bases: TGTGCCAGCAGGGCGTCCCAGGGACACCTCAATGAGCAGTTCTTC.

This sequence joins TRBV4-1 and TRBJ2-1, with 14 bases identical to TRBD2. Germline values: CDR1 MGHRA, CDR2 YSYEKL. J lost 4 bases, V lost 3 bases, and 14 bases had no gene match. The CDR3 is 20 amino acids. CDR3 nucleotide sequence: TGCGCCAGCAGCCATTTGGCGTTGAAGACTAGCGGGGGGGAATACAATGAGCAGTTCTTC. This encodes CASSHLALKTSGGEYNEQFF.

This clonotype was counted only a few times. This chain joins TRBV6-5 and TRBJ1-2; a possible D gene is TRBD1 (5 bases). V was cut by 5 bases and J by 1 base, with 17 bases left in between. Germline CDR1 MNHEY, CDR2 SVGAGI. The CDR3 is made up of 16 amino acids. The CDR3 spells CASSPDGGEVNYGYTF. The CDR3 bases are TGTGCCAGCAGTCCTGATGGGGGGGAAGTTAACTATGGCTACACCTTC.

The chain joins TRBV5-8 to TRBJ2-3; D possibly corresponds to TRBD1 (6 bases). Germline V gene lookup returns CDR1 SGHTS and CDR2 YDEGEE. The CDR3 is 16 residues long. Trimming took off 3 bases at V and 0 bases at J, with 14 bases between the two ends. The CDR3 region is CASSSSRTDSTDTQYF. The CDR3 coding sequence is TGTGCCAGCAGCTCGTCACGGACAGATAGCACAGATACGCAGTATTTT.

The chain uses TRBV7-9 and TRBJ2-1; no clear D. The V end was cut by 5 bases, the J end by 0 bases, with 26 bases between. CDR3 length: 20 amino acids. CDR1 and CDR2 (germline): SEHNR, FQNEAQ (reference sequence). CDR3 amino acids: CASSPPTQVPSSRSYNEQFF. The CDR3 DNA is TGTGCCAGCAGCCCCCCCACCCAGGTGCCCTCATCTCGCTCCTACAATGAGCAGTTCTTC.

The chain has TRBV27 and TRBJ1-5; TRBD1 is a possible D gene (6 bases). V shed 3 bases and J shed 1 base, with 10 bases lying between them. Per the germline V gene, CDR1 is MNHEY and CDR2 is SMNVEV (reference sequence). CDR3 length: 15 amino acids. CDR3: CASSFRGKSNQPQHF. The CDR3 DNA sequence: TGTGCCAGCAGTTTTAGGGGGAAAAGCAATCAGCCCCAGCATTTT.

This chain connects TRBV28 to TRBJ2-3; TRBD1 agrees at 8 bases. The J segment lost 4 bases and the V segment lost 6 bases, leaving 6 bases of the junction unmatched. The CDR3 contains 14 residues. Germline assignment: CDR1 MDHEN and CDR2 SYDVKM. The DNA of the CDR3 is TGTGCCAGCAGCAACGGACAGGGCCCAGATACGCAGTATTTT. Amino acid sequence: CASSNGQGPDTQYF.

This clonotype appeared many times. The chain employs TRBV7-2 and TRBJ1-2; the D is unclear. Germline V lookup: CDR1 SGHTA, CDR2 FQGNSA. The CDR3 is 14 residues long. Trimming pared 4 bases from V and 5 bases from J, leaving 14 bases between. CDR3 bases: TGTGCCAGCAGCTCATATATTACGTGGTATGGCTACACCTTC. It specifies CASSSYITWYGYTF.

This sequence joins TRBV7-3 and TRBJ2-7, with TRBD2 matching 8 bases. V gave up 6 bases and J gave up 1 base; unmatched junction bases: 5. The CDR3 runs to 14 residues. CDR1 and CDR2 from the germline V gene are SGHTA and FQGTGA. The CDR3 sequence is CASRARLASYEQYV. The CDR3 DNA follows: TGTGCCAGCAGGGCTCGACTAGCGTCCTACGAGCAGTACGTC.